This TCR beta chain appears in the sequencing data of a study of shared clonotypes between healthy human individuals. Looking at the study overall: For every donor, three CD4 naive, three CD4 memory, two CD8 naive and one CD8 memory plates were used. Study observations and caveats: Estimated richness was generally greater in naive than memory subsets.

Produced via immunoSEQ multiplex PCR; TCRdb's table is partial and in-frame only. The data hold about 2.1 million clones, with roughly 95% observed a single time. With 5 bases removed from V and 3 bases from J, the gap between germline ends came to 4 bases. This CDR3 region has 12 residues. Per germline, CDR1 MGHDK and CDR2 SYGVNS. Notes on this clone: What it binds is unknown.

Cells designated naive CD8 were CD45RO-negative and were positively selected for CCR7, with terminally differentiated effector memory CD45RA+ cells excluded. This clonotype originated in a man younger than 30 in good health. Some clones in this sample may be carry-over from other donors' samples. The chain has TRBV25-1 and TRBJ2-2; unclear D gene. Input material: naive CD8+ T cells from PBMCs. CDR3 sequence (DNA): TGTGCCAGCAGTAGGTACACCGGGGAGCTGTTTTTT. Residues: CASSRYTGELFF.